What follows are 21 T cell receptor beta chains derived from one specimen sequenced in a study of graft-versus-host responses after intestinal transplantation (dated by TCRdb to about 2021). The library was generated by the immunoSEQ multiplex PCR assay. TCRdb stores this immuneACCESS table with in-frame sequences only. Part of the clones is absent; in the studies checked, under half of the shortfall reflects unresolved V genes, and no reason is known for the rest. The sample table contains some 69,000 clones; only one count was recorded for just under 95% of them. The ten biggest clones cover 6.5% to 8% of the sample. Sequenced here: bone marrow, sampled roughly 780 days after intestinal transplantation. The receptor set was obtained from a human patient who received an intestinal transplant, so some T cells may come from the graft donor.

The CDR3 region has the DNA TGTGCCAGCAGTTCGCCGGGACAGGGGGCGGGGGAGCAGTACTTC. Its translation: CASSSPGQGAGEQYF. V gene TRBV27 combines with J gene TRBJ2-7; 12 positions match TRBD1. V lost 4 bases, J lost 7 bases, and 8 bases stayed unmatched. Germline assignment: CDR1 MNHEY and CDR2 SMNVEV (reference sequence). The CDR3 loop spans 15 amino acids.

The chain carries TRBV10-2 and TRBJ2-2; D remains ambiguous. CDR1 is WSHSY and CDR2 is SAAADI in the germline V gene. V gave up 0 bases and J gave up 7 bases, with 6 bases separating them. The CDR3 has 13 residues. The CDR3 loop is CASSESGFGELFF. The CDR3 bases are TGCGCCAGCAGTGAGTCGGGGTTCGGGGAGCTGTTTTTT.

Worth noting for this clone: Other DNA variants within this sample encode the same CDR3. The chain joins TRBV6-6 to TRBJ2-7; D gene uncertain. Trimming pared 6 bases from V and 4 bases from J, leaving 7 bases between. The CDR3 has 11 residues. Germline V gives CDR1 MNHNY, CDR2 SVGAGI (reference sequence). CDR3 residues: CASSSAYEQYF. The CDR3, as DNA: TGTGCCAGCAGCAGCGCGTACGAGCAGTACTTC.

The chain is built from TRBV30 and TRBJ2-7, with D possibly matching TRBD2 (6 bases). The CDR3 loop spans 15 amino acids. V lost 0 bases to trimming and J lost 0 bases, with 12 bases between them. Germline V gene lookup returns CDR1 GTSNPN and CDR2 SVGIG (reference sequence). For the CDR3, the DNA is TGTGCCTGGAGTGTAGGCGGGAACCCCTCCTACGAGCAGTACTTC. Translation gives CAWSVGGNPSYEQYF. Full variable domain (remainder filled in from reference TRBV30 and TRBJ2-7): SQTIHQWPATLVQPVGSPLSLECTVEGTSNPNLYWYRQAAGRGLQLLFYSVGIGQISSEVPQNLSASRPQDRQFILSSKKLLLSDSGFYLCAWSVGGNPSYEQYFGPGTRLTVT.

The chain employs TRBV29-1 and TRBJ2-2, with D tentatively TRBD2 (6 bases). The CDR3 runs to 14 residues. Between the trimmed V and J ends, which lost 5 bases and 3 bases, there was a span of 13 bases. Per germline, CDR1 SQVTM and CDR2 ANQGSEA. The CDR3 region is CSVPGRGDTGELFF. The CDR3 DNA follows: TGCAGCGTTCCGGGACGCGGGGACACCGGGGAGCTGTTTTTT.

The DNA for the CDR3 is TGTGCCAGCTCATCGTCCTACGAGCAGTACTTC. It yields the protein CASSSSYEQYF. V usage is TRBV18 and J usage is TRBJ2-7; D is ambiguous. The CDR3 has 11 amino acids. The V and J ends lost 5 bases and 1 base respectively, with 3 bases between them. Germline V gene sequence: CDR1 KGHSH, CDR2 LQKENI.

The CDR3 sequence is CASSQDRSAYEQYF. The CDR3 bases are TGCGCCAGCAGCCAAGATAGGTCAGCTTACGAGCAGTACTTC. The V and J genes are TRBV4-1 and TRBJ2-7; D uncertain. The CDR3 runs 14 residues. Germline V CDR1 and CDR2: MGHRA, YSYEKL. The V end was cut by 0 bases, the J end by 4 bases, with 10 bases between.

J is TRBJ2-1 and V is TRBV6-5; D is unresolved. The germline CDR1 and CDR2 sequences are MNHEY and SVGAGI. The CDR3 contains 11 residues. Trimming took 5 bases from V and 9 from J, leaving 8 bases between them. CDR3 DNA: TGTGCCAGCAGTAAGTTCCGTGAGCAGTTCTTC. The encoded protein is CASSKFREQFF.

The chain carries TRBV4-2 and TRBJ1-2; D remains unclear. Trimming cost V 3 bases and J 4 bases, with 9 bases left between them. This CDR3 is built from 13 residues. Germline CDR1 and CDR2: LGHNA and YNFKEQ. DNA for the CDR3: TGTGCCAGCAGCCATAATAGCCCCTATGGCTACACCTTC. Translation gives CASSHNSPYGYTF.

The sample holds one count of this clone. This rearrangement joins TRBV5-4 to TRBJ1-1, with D unresolved. CDR3 length: 15 amino acids. The germline V gene encodes CDR1 SGHNT and CDR2 YYREEE (reference sequence). V was trimmed by 4 bases and J by 7 bases, leaving 20 bases between them. Here the CDR3 reads CASSAKGESSDEAFF. DNA for the CDR3: TGTGCCAGCAGCGCGAAGGGAGAATCCTCTGATGAAGCTTTCTTT.

V gene TRBV29-1 combines with J gene TRBJ2-7; 8 nucleotides line up with TRBD1. The V gene's germline CDR1 is SQVTM and CDR2 ANQGSEA. This CDR3 is 14 amino acids long. V gave up 0 bases and J gave up 2 bases; unmatched junction bases: 3. The DNA of the CDR3 is TGCAGCGTTGAAGAGGACAGGGCTCCCTACGAGCAGTACTTC. Protein sequence: CSVEEDRAPYEQYF.

This sequence joins TRBV13 and TRBJ2-2, with 7 bases that match TRBD2. The CDR3 has 15 amino acids. V trimming: 5 bases; J trimming: 3 bases; junction bases outside the gene matches: 6. CDR1 is PRHDT and CDR2 is FYEKMQ in the germline V gene (reference sequence). The CDR3 loop reads CASSNRDYYTGELFF. CDR3 sequence (DNA): TGTGCCAGCAGCAACCGGGACTATTACACCGGGGAGCTGTTTTTT.

This sequence joins TRBV9 and TRBJ2-1, with 10 bases identical to TRBD1. The CDR3 has 14 residues. CDR1 and CDR2 from the germline V gene are SGDLS and YYNGEE. J was trimmed by 5 bases and V by 7 bases; bases with no gene match: 6. CDR3 loop: CASAGTGVHNEQFF. Here the CDR3 DNA reads TGTGCCAGCGCCGGGACAGGGGTCCACAATGAGCAGTTCTTC.

This rearrangement joins TRBV6-4 to TRBJ2-1; TRBD2 matches at 7 bases. The trim removed 3 bases at V and 8 bases at J, leaving 10 bases unmatched. There are 15 residues in the CDR3. CDR1 MRHNA and CDR2 SNTAGT come from the germline V gene. The CDR3 coding sequence is TGTGCCAGCAGTGAAAGTGCGGGAGAGGGTTATGAGCAGTTCTTC. Its protein is CASSESAGEGYEQFF.

This clone was recorded only once. The CDR3 loop is CASRSLGQYF. CDR3 in DNA: TGTGCCAGCAGAAGTCTGGGCCAGTATTTT. The rearrangement links TRBV2 to TRBJ2-3; D gene ambiguous. Germline V CDR1 and CDR2: SNHLY, FYNNEI. The CDR3 runs to 10 residues. Trimming took off 6 bases at V and 12 bases at J, with 10 bases between the two ends.

A remark on this clone: One end of the junction is discordant with germline, which a read error may explain. The rearrangement joins TRBV7-9 to TRBJ1-2; the match to TRBD1 covers 8 bases. Germline loops: CDR1 SEHNR, CDR2 FQNEAQ (reference sequence). This CDR3 has 13 amino acids. The CDR3 is CASSLGLSGQADF. In DNA, the CDR3 is TGTGCCAGCAGCTTAGGGCTTTCGGGACAGGCCGATTTC.

V is TRBV7-6 and J is TRBJ2-1, with no clear D. The germline V gene encodes CDR1 SGHVS and CDR2 FNYEAQ. The CDR3 has 11 residues. Between the trimmed V and J ends, which lost 5 bases and 7 bases, there was a span of 6 bases. The DNA for the CDR3 is TGTGCCAGCAGCATTCAGAATGAGCAGTTCTTC. It codes for CASSIQNEQFF.

The chain uses TRBV7-9 and TRBJ2-7; TRBD2 matches 13 bases. Per germline, CDR1 SEHNR and CDR2 FQNEAQ (reference sequence). Unmatched junction bases numbered 7, after V lost 2 bases and J lost 3 bases. This CDR3 is built from 17 residues. The CDR3 DNA reads TGTGCCAGCAGCTTAACTAGGACTAGCGGGAGTTTCTACGAGCAGTACTTC. Its protein is CASSLTRTSGSFYEQYF.

The J gene is TRBJ2-1, the V gene TRBV11-2, with D perhaps assigned TRBD1 or TRBD2 (5 bases each). Trimming shortened V by 4 bases and J by 5 bases, and 21 bases separated the two germline ends. The CDR3 sequence is 17 residues long. CDR1 is SGHAT, CDR2 FQNNGV, per germline. The CDR3 is CASSWGRVGGPHNEQFF. The DNA for the CDR3 is TGTGCCAGCAGCTGGGGGAGAGTAGGAGGCCCCCACAATGAGCAGTTCTTC.

The chain recombines TRBV11-3 with TRBJ2-3; 9 bases line up with TRBD2. The CDR3 spans 15 residues. Germline lookup yields CDR1 SGHNT and CDR2 YENEEA. J lost 1 base, V lost 5 bases, and 4 bases had no gene match. The CDR3 region has the DNA TGTGCCAGCAGCCTCGGCGGGGGGGGCACAGATACGCAGTATTTT. Residues: CASSLGGGGTDTQYF.

The J gene is TRBJ2-7, the V gene TRBV6-1; 9 nucleotides line up with TRBD1. Germline assignment: CDR1 MNHNS and CDR2 SASEGT. The ends lost 8 bases at V and 7 bases at J; junction bases unmatched: 12. The CDR3 loop spans 14 amino acids. The CDR3 is CASAIDRTGVEQYF. The CDR3 DNA reads as TGTGCCAGCGCAATCGATCGGACAGGGGTTGAGCAGTACTTC.